This passage covers 19 T cell receptor beta chains from one sample sequenced in a study of cytomegalovirus exposure and HLA in healthy donors. The PCR had 60 Vbeta and 13 Jbeta primers. Using immunoSEQ multiplex PCR, the repertoire was profiled, and TCRdb retains in-frame clones only, with some absent. This table has fewer than 250,000 clones, almost 80% appearing once. Material: PBMCs. Receptors were obtained from a woman aged 18 to 35 in good health and CMV-seronegative.

This clone has just one count. The gene calls are TRBV28 and TRBJ2-2; the match to TRBD2 covers 16 bases. V dropped 6 bases and J dropped 2; count of bases not matched to a gene: 12. Germline V gene sequence: CDR1 MDHEN, CDR2 SYDVKM. The CDR3 runs 20 residues. Here the CDR3 DNA reads TGTGCCAGCAGCCCCCCGGGGACTAGCGGGGGGGCGGGAAACACCGGGGAGCTGTTTTTT. Its protein product is CASSPPGTSGGAGNTGELFF.

The chain employs TRBV13 and TRBJ2-2, with no clear D. The CDR3 is 12 amino acids. Trimming stripped 3 bases from V and 8 bases from J, with 7 bases between. CDR1 is PRHDT, CDR2 FYEKMQ, per germline (reference sequence). The CDR3: CASSFAGGELFF. The CDR3 nucleotides are TGTGCCAGCAGCTTCGCAGGTGGGGAGCTGTTTTTT.

This clone was recorded a few times. J is TRBJ2-5 and V is TRBV10-3; possible D gene TRBD1, 5 bases. The V end lost 2 bases, the J end lost 0 bases, and 7 bases lay between the germline ends. The CDR3 extends over 14 amino acids. CDR1 ENHRY and CDR2 SYGVKD come from the germline V gene. For the CDR3, the DNA is TGTGCCATCAGTGAGAGGGGATACCAAGAGACCCAGTACTTC. This codes for CAISERGYQETQYF.

The chain joins TRBV16 to TRBJ1-4, with 12 nucleotides matching TRBD1. From germline, CDR1 is KGHSY and CDR2 FQNENV. The CDR3 has 19 amino acids. The J segment lost 0 bases and the V segment lost 2 bases, leaving 7 bases of the junction unmatched. CDR3 residues: CASSQLTGTGGSTNEKLFF. The CDR3 bases are TGTGCCAGCAGCCAACTGACCGGGACAGGGGGCTCAACTAATGAAAAACTGTTTTTT.

The V gene is TRBV28, the J gene TRBJ2-7; 12 nucleotides align to TRBD2. V lost 8 bases, J lost 5 bases, and 10 bases stayed unmatched. CDR1 is MDHEN, CDR2 SYDVKM, per germline. This CDR3 spans 15 amino acids. This chain's CDR3 is CASGSSGRALDEQYF. The CDR3 DNA follows: TGTGCCAGCGGCTCTAGCGGGAGGGCCCTGGACGAGCAGTACTTC.

The rearrangement uses TRBV4-2 and TRBJ2-1, with 8 nucleotides matching TRBD2. V shed 0 bases and J 4 bases; nucleotides not matched to a gene: 5. The CDR3 is 16 residues long. Germline V gene lookup returns CDR1 LGHNA and CDR2 YNFKEQ. The CDR3 bases are TGTGCCAGCAGCCAAGAATACGGGGGGGGATACAATGAGCAGTTCTTC. Protein sequence: CASSQEYGGGYNEQFF.

In its sample, this clone was seen once. The DNA of the CDR3 is TGTGCCAGCAGTCGAGGGCTCAACACTGAAGCTTTCTTT. Its translation is CASSRGLNTEAFF. The V gene is TRBV28, the J gene TRBJ1-1; the D is unclear. The ends were cut back, 5 bases at V and 2 bases at J, with 9 bases in the middle. The CDR3 has 13 residues. Germline CDR1 MDHEN, CDR2 SYDVKM.

This clone is a singleton in its sample. This sequence joins TRBV15 and TRBJ1-1, with D unclear. The CDR3 spans 14 residues. The ends were cut back, 5 bases at V and 10 bases at J, with 20 bases in the middle. The V gene's germline CDR1 is LNHNV and CDR2 YYDKDF (reference sequence). The CDR3 DNA follows: TGTGCCACCAGCGGTGGGAGGGAAGGGTTACCAGCTTTCTTT. It codes for CATSGGREGLPAFF.

The genes are TRBV11-2 and TRBJ2-7; possible D gene TRBD2, 6 bases. This CDR3 contains 15 residues. Germline values: CDR1 SGHAT, CDR2 FQNNGV. V lost 4 bases and J 3 bases, leaving 16 bases between the germline ends. CDR3 nucleotide sequence: TGTGCCAGCAGCTACGGGGGACGGGCTAACTACGAGCAGTACTTC. Its translation: CASSYGGRANYEQYF.

J is TRBJ1-6 and V is TRBV7-3; 8 nucleotides agree with TRBD1. The germline V gene has CDR1 SGHTA and CDR2 FQGTGA. The CDR3 loop spans 16 amino acids. V lost 5 bases to trimming and J lost 5 bases; unmatched junction nucleotides: 8. The CDR3 loop is CASSLAGGANNSPLHF. In nucleotides, the CDR3 is TGTGCCAGCAGCCTTGCAGGGGGCGCGAATAATTCACCCCTCCACTTT.

V usage is TRBV28 and J usage is TRBJ1-1; D gene ambiguous. CDR3 length: 12 amino acids. Germline assignment: CDR1 MDHEN and CDR2 SYDVKM. Trimming took off 1 base at V and 3 bases at J, with 3 bases between the two ends. For the CDR3, the DNA is TGTGCCAGCAGTTTATCGGACACTGAAGCTTTCTTT. Translating gives CASSLSDTEAFF.

J is TRBJ2-7 and V is TRBV27; 8 bases agree with TRBD2. The germline gives CDR1 MNHEY, CDR2 SMNVEV (reference sequence). V lost 9 bases to trimming and J lost 2 bases; unmatched junction nucleotides: 9. The length of the CDR3 is 14 residues. For the CDR3, the DNA is TGTGCCAGACCGGGAGGGGGGAGGACCTACGAGCAGTACTTC. Its protein is CARPGGGRTYEQYF.

This clone occurred a few times. The chain has TRBV5-4 and TRBJ1-1, with TRBD1 matching 7 bases. CDR1 SGHNT and CDR2 YYREEE come from the germline V gene (reference sequence). The ends lost 0 bases at V and 0 bases at J; junction bases unmatched: 2. The CDR3 is 15 residues long. CDR3 amino acids: CASSLDGTVNTEAFF. The CDR3, as DNA: TGTGCCAGCAGCTTGGATGGGACAGTGAACACTGAAGCTTTCTTT.

V is TRBV29-1 and J is TRBJ2-7; D is perhaps TRBD1 (7 bases). The germline V gene encodes CDR1 SQVTM and CDR2 ANQGSEA. V was shortened by 7 bases and J by 2 bases, with 12 bases between the two germline ends. This CDR3 is 12 amino acids long. CDR3 loop: CSAGDRTYEQYF. For the CDR3, the DNA is TGCAGCGCGGGGGACAGAACCTACGAGCAGTACTTC.

The chain recombines TRBV11-3 with TRBJ1-1; 8 bases map to TRBD1. Germline V gives CDR1 SGHNT, CDR2 YENEEA. There are 15 residues in the CDR3. With 5 bases clipped from V and 2 bases from J, the junction kept 7 bases outside the gene matches. This CDR3 reads CASSPGQGTNTEAFF. The CDR3 nucleotides read TGTGCCAGCAGCCCTGGACAGGGAACAAACACTGAAGCTTTCTTT.

With respect to this clone: Additional DNA sequences in this sample encode the identical CDR3. This chain links TRBV9 with TRBJ2-7, with 8 bases aligning to TRBD1. The ends lost 2 bases at V and 3 bases at J; junction bases unmatched: 4. CDR1 SGDLS and CDR2 YYNGEE come from the germline V gene. The CDR3 runs 14 residues. The CDR3 is CASSVGTGYYEQYF. In DNA, the CDR3 is TGTGCCAGCAGCGTGGGGACAGGTTACTACGAGCAGTACTTC.

V is TRBV7-6 and J is TRBJ1-1; 7 bases are shared with TRBD1. CDR3 size: 14 residues. V lost 5 bases to trimming and J lost 5 bases; unmatched junction nucleotides: 8. Germline V CDR1 and CDR2: SGHVS, FNYEAQ. CDR3 nucleotides: TGTGCCAGCAGCCCCTACAGGGGTTGGACTGAAGCTTTCTTT. Translated, it gives CASSPYRGWTEAFF.

This clone has more than one count but fewer than ten. This rearrangement joins TRBV5-1 to TRBJ2-4; the D gene is possibly TRBD1 (6 bases). Germline V gene lookup returns CDR1 SGHRS and CDR2 YFSETQ. CDR3 length: 14 residues. Trimming stripped 4 bases from V and 2 bases from J, with 10 bases between. The CDR3 region is CASSLGDTKNIQYF. CDR3 coding DNA: TGCGCCAGCAGCCTAGGGGACACCAAAAACATTCAGTACTTC.

The chain employs TRBV6-5 and TRBJ1-2, with 8 bases that match TRBD1. Trimming cost V 5 bases and J 3 bases; bases outside gene matches: 5. The CDR3 covers 14 residues. Germline CDR1 and CDR2: MNHEY and SVGAGI. In nucleotides, the CDR3 is TGTGCCAGCAGTACTGGGACAGGAGACTATGGCTACACCTTC. Its translation: CASSTGTGDYGYTF.